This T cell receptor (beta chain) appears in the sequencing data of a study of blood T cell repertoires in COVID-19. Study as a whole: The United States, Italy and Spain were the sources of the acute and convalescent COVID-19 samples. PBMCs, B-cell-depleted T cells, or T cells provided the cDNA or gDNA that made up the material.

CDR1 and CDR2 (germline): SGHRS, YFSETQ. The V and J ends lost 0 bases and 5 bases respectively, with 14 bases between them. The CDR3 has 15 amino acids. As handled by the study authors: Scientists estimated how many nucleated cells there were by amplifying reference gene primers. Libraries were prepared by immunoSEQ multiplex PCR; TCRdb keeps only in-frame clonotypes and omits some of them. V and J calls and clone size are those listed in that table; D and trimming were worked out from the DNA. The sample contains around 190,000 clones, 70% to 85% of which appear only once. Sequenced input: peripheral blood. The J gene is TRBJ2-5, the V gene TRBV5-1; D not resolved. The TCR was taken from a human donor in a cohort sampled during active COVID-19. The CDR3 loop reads CASSLAASHGETQYF. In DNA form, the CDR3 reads TGCGCCAGCAGCTTGGCAGCTTCCCACGGGGAGACCCAGTACTTC.